Each of the 7 T cell receptor beta chains below was sequenced from the same sample in a study of blood T cell repertoires in COVID-19. Generated by immunoSEQ multiplex PCR, the TCRdb table keeps only in-frame clones and is missing some. This sample has 350,000 to 550,000 clones, with around nine tenths found just once. What was sequenced was peripheral blood. Receptor source: a woman in her thirties with acute or convalescent COVID-19.

The chain combines TRBV12-5 with TRBJ2-1, with TRBD2 as a possible D gene (5 bases). The CDR3 consists of 14 residues. The germline gives CDR1 LGHNT, CDR2 FRNRAP. The V and J ends lost 7 bases and 7 bases respectively, with 17 bases between them. The CDR3 loop is CASAPFGSGNEQFF. CDR3 in DNA: TGTGCTAGTGCCCCCTTCGGGTCGGGGAATGAGCAGTTCTTC.

The V and J genes are TRBV30 and TRBJ1-5; tentative D call: TRBD1 (6 bases). Per the germline V gene, CDR1 is GTSNPN and CDR2 is SVGIG (reference sequence). The CDR3 extends over 14 amino acids. V lost 1 base, J lost 5 bases, and 12 bases lay in between. CDR3: CAWSDRARDQPQHF. The CDR3 coding sequence is TGTGCCTGGAGTGACAGGGCGCGGGATCAGCCCCAGCATTTT.

Concerning this clone itself: The junction and the germline gene differ at one end; a read error may be behind it. The rearrangement links TRBV5-1 to TRBJ1-2, with TRBD1 identical over 7 bases. The CDR3 loop spans 15 amino acids. The V gene's germline CDR1 is SGHRS and CDR2 YFSETQ. The chain's CDR3 is CASTLDSGGDYGYTF. DNA for the CDR3: TGCGCCAGCACCTTGGATTCAGGGGGTGACTATGGCTACACCTTC.

This clone has at least ten counts. The chain has TRBV20-1 and TRBJ2-3, with D possibly TRBD2 on 7 matching bases. Trimming removed 3 bases from V and 4 bases from J, with 11 bases in between. This CDR3 is 13 amino acids long. Germline CDR1 reads DFQATT; CDR2 reads SNEGSKA (reference sequence). DNA of the CDR3: TGCAGTGCTAGTCGAGGGGGGGCAGATACGCAGTATTTT. Translation gives CSASRGGADTQYF.

The rearrangement joins TRBV5-4 to TRBJ2-6; 7 bases are shared with TRBD2. The junction had 8 bases not matched to a gene; V was cut back by 4 bases and J by 4 bases. This CDR3 is built from 16 residues. Germline assignment: CDR1 SGHNT and CDR2 YYREEE (reference sequence). CDR3 in DNA: TGTGCCAGCAGCCCACGCGGGGGTTCCGGGGCCAACGTCCTGACTTTC. Its protein is CASSPRGGSGANVLTF.

The rearrangement links TRBV7-9 to TRBJ1-2, with 7 bases matching TRBD1. Germline CDR1 SEHNR, CDR2 FQNEAQ (reference sequence). The CDR3 extends over 15 amino acids. Trimming cost V 1 base and J 2 bases; bases outside gene matches: 4. CDR3 protein: CASSLGPGGNYGYTF. CDR3 coding DNA: TGTGCCAGCAGCTTAGGCCCAGGGGGAAACTATGGCTACACCTTC.

This clone came up once. The V gene is TRBV14, the J gene TRBJ2-7, with 9 bases fitting TRBD1. The germline gives CDR1 SGHDN, CDR2 FVKESK. There are 15 residues in the CDR3. Losses at the gene ends were 1 base for V and 1 base for J; bases not matched to a gene: 2. CDR3 coding DNA: TGTGCCAGCAGCCAAGGGACAGGGGTATCCTACGAGCAGTACTTC. Translation: CASSQGTGVSYEQYF.